A selection of T cell receptor beta chains follows, all from one sample in a study of follicular helper T cells after annual influenza vaccination. TCRdb's copy holds only in-frame clones and misses some; the assay was immunoSEQ multiplex PCR. This table has 8,500 to 10,000 clones, about 90% appearing once. Sequencing used CXCR5+ CD38- circulating T follicular helper cells from blood, obtained on the day of influenza vaccination. The receptors here all came from an adult who received the influenza vaccine. Each CDR3 is given with its conserved first and last residue. Fields, in order: J gene, clone size, V gene, D gene, CDR3 DNA, CDR3 protein. The D gene is left open where the match is weak. Expanded clones are given a class, and other clones once, few, many or no size at all.

>TRBJ2-3|.|TRBV19|TRBD2
TGTGCCAGTAGTATGGAAGTTAGCGGGGGCTATGGAGATACGCAGTATTTT
CASSMEVSGGYGDTQYF
>TRBJ1-2|.|TRBV7-9|.
TGTGCCAGCAGCCCCGAGACACGACAGGCTCCTAGGGGCTATGGCTACACCTTC
CASSPETRQAPRGYGYTF
>TRBJ1-1|.|TRBV7-6|.
TGTGCCAGCAGCTTAGATGTTGGGGGCTTGAACACTGAAGCTTTCTTT
CASSLDVGGLNTEAFF
>TRBJ1-5|.|TRBV6-9|.
TGTGCCAGCAGCCCAGCGTTCGATCAGCCCCAGCATTTT
CASSPAFDQPQHF
>TRBJ1-1|.|TRBV6-6|TRBD1
TGTGCCAGCCGACAGGGGTCGAGCCTCACTGAAGCTTTCTTT
CASRQGSSLTEAFF
>TRBJ1-4|.|TRBV2|.
TGTGCCAGCAGTGAAAGCGGGGGGGGACTGTTTTTT
CASSESGGGLFF
>TRBJ1-3|.|TRBV30|TRBD1
TGTGCCTGGAGTTCAGGGGGCCCGGGGGACACCATATATTTT
CAWSSGGPGDTIYF
>TRBJ2-7|.|TRBV6-5|TRBD1
TGTGCCAGCAGCCGCCGCGACACAGGGGCCGAGCAGTACTTC
CASSRRDTGAEQYF
>TRBJ1-2|.|TRBV6-5|.
TGTGCCAGCGGATGGCGTAGCGGGAACTATGGCTACACCTTC
CASGWRSGNYGYTF
>TRBJ2-3|.|TRBV14|.
TGTGCCAGCAGCCAAGAGGTCCCCGGCACAGATACGCAGTATTTT
CASSQEVPGTDTQYF
>TRBJ1-1|.|TRBV30|TRBD1
TGTGCCTGGAGTGATGACAGGGTCACTGAAGCTTTCTTT
CAWSDDRVTEAFF
>TRBJ1-5|.|TRBV14|.
TGTGCCAGCAGCCCGCCTTGGACAGAGGATAGCAATCAGCCCCAGCATTTT
CASSPPWTEDSNQPQHF
>TRBJ1-2|.|TRBV21-1|.
TGTGCCAGCAGCAAAGAAATCCCTGAGGTGGAGGTGGAGGGGGATGGCTACACCTTC
CASSKEIPEVEVEGDGYTF
>TRBJ1-1|once|TRBV5-6|.
TGTGCCAGCAGCTTAGAAGGGAAAGGTATAGGGTACCCTGAAGCTTTCTTT
CASSLEGKGIGYPEAFF
>TRBJ1-3|.|TRBV11-2|.
TGTGCCAGCAGCTTCGGGGAAAAGGGAAACACCATATATTTT
CASSFGEKGNTIYF
>TRBJ1-5|.|TRBV2|.
TGTGCCAGCAGTGAGGGGGGGGCTGGGGGTCAGCCCCAGCATTTT
CASSEGGAGGQPQHF
>TRBJ2-6|.|TRBV2|.
TGTGCCAGCAGGCTCTCCTCTGGGGCCAACGTCCTGACTTTC
CASRLSSGANVLTF
>TRBJ2-7|.|TRBV28|.
TGTGCCAGCAGCGCCCCCAGGGATTGGTACGAGCAGTACTTC
CASSAPRDWYEQYF
>TRBJ1-2|.|TRBV27|.
TGTGCCAGCAGTTTCGTTTGGGGCTCTAGGGGCTACACCTTC
CASSFVWGSRGYTF
>TRBJ1-1|once|TRBV10-3|.
TGTGCCATCAGTGGGGCGGGCACTGAAGCTTTCTTT
CAISGAGTEAFF
>TRBJ2-3|.|TRBV5-6|.
TGTGCCAGCAGCTGGCGGACAGTACACCCAGATACGCAGTATTTT
CASSWRTVHPDTQYF
>TRBJ1-1|.|TRBV19|.
TGTGCCAGTAGTATAGACAGGAACCGTGAAGCTTTCTTT
CASSIDRNREAFF
>TRBJ2-3|few|TRBV5-6|.
TGTGCCACTAGCGATAGCACAGATACGCAGTATTTT
CATSDSTDTQYF
>TRBJ2-3|.|TRBV7-9|TRBD2
TGTGCCAGCAGCATCCGGACTAGCGGGGGGGATACGCAGTATTTT
CASSIRTSGGDTQYF
>TRBJ2-4|.|TRBV6-5|TRBD2
TGTGCCACCACTAGCGTCAAAAACATTCAGTACTTC
CATTSVKNIQYF
>TRBJ2-7|.|TRBV7-2|.
TGTGCCAGCAGCAGAGGAACCCCCTACGAGCAGTACTTC
CASSRGTPYEQYF
>TRBJ1-2|.|TRBV19|.
TGTGCCAGTATGAGGGATAACTATGGCTACACCTTC
CASMRDNYGYTF
>TRBJ1-2|.|TRBV5-6|.
TGTGCCAGCAGCGGAACAGGAACAGCTAACTATGGCTACACCTTC
CASSGTGTANYGYTF
>TRBJ2-3|once|TRBV15|.
TGTGCCACCAGGGGGGCGGATAGCACAGATACGCAGTATTTT
CATRGADSTDTQYF
>TRBJ1-2|few|TRBV2|TRBD1
TGTGCCAGCAGACAGGGGTCTCGTGGCTACACCTTC
CASRQGSRGYTF
>TRBJ1-3|.|TRBV9|.
TGTGCCAGCAGCGTAGACGAGGGGAGCTCTGGAAACACCATATATTTT
CASSVDEGSSGNTIYF
>TRBJ2-5|.|TRBV7-7|.
TGTGCCAGCAGCTTAGGAAGTCGTCGAGAGACCCAGTACTTC
CASSLGSRRETQYF
>TRBJ2-7|.|TRBV5-7|TRBD1
TGTGCCAGCAGCTGGACAGGGCTCCCCTACGAGCAGTACTTC
CASSWTGLPYEQYF
>TRBJ1-1|once|TRBV7-2|TRBD1
TGTGCCAGCAGCCCCCCCGGGACAGCGAAAGCTTTCTTT
CASSPPGTAKAFF
>TRBJ1-5|once|TRBV15|.
TGTGCCACCAGCAGAGCGTTGGTAGATCAGCCCCAGCATTTT
CATSRALVDQPQHF
>TRBJ2-7|.|TRBV20-1|.
TGCAGTGCCACTGCAGGGGTCGAGCAGTACTTC
CSATAGVEQYF
>TRBJ1-5|.|TRBV19|.
TGTGCCAGTAGTATAAGGGATAGCAATCAGCCCCAGCATTTT
CASSIRDSNQPQHF
>TRBJ2-1|.|TRBV6-1|TRBD2
TGTGCCAGCAGTGATAGGCGGGGGAGATCGGTTGAGCAGTTCTTC
CASSDRRGRSVEQFF
>TRBJ1-1|.|TRBV6-1|.
TGTGCCAGCAGTGAAGCGTACGGGGGGCCCGGGGAAGCTTTCTTT
CASSEAYGGPGEAFF
>TRBJ2-7|.|TRBV7-2|.
TGTGCCAGCAGCTTGGCAGGGTTCGAGCAGTACTTC
CASSLAGFEQYF
>TRBJ1-2|few|TRBV5-1|.
TGCGCCAGCAGCTTGGGTCTGGGAAAGGGCTACACCTTC
CASSLGLGKGYTF
>TRBJ2-3|once|TRBV6-1|.
TGTGCCAGCAGTGAGTTCCGGGGCTCGGGCACAGATACGCAGTATTTT
CASSEFRGSGTDTQYF
>TRBJ1-1|.|TRBV28|.
TGTGCCTGCCTAGGGCCATTGAACACTGAAGCTTTCTTT
CACLGPLNTEAFF
>TRBJ1-2|.|TRBV6-9|.
TGTGCCAGCATGAACCTTTATGGCTACACCTTC
CASMNLYGYTF
>TRBJ2-1|.|TRBV29-1|TRBD1
TGCAGCGCTAGGACAGGGGACGTAAATGAGCAGTTCTTC
CSARTGDVNEQFF
>TRBJ1-1|.|TRBV5-1|.
TGCGCCAGCAGCCTACAAGACAGTGACACTGAAGCTTTCTTT
CASSLQDSDTEAFF
>TRBJ2-5|.|TRBV5-1|TRBD2
TGCGCCAGCAGCTTGGCAGCGGGGGGGCAAGAGACCCAGTACTTC
CASSLAAGGQETQYF
>TRBJ1-5|.|TRBV6-1|.
TGTGCCAGCAGTGTCGGGACACATAATCAGCCCCAGCATTTT
CASSVGTHNQPQHF
>TRBJ2-1|.|TRBV10-3|.
TGTGCCATCAGGGGGGGCTCCTACAATGAGCAGTTCTTC
CAIRGGSYNEQFF
>TRBJ2-7|.|TRBV5-5|.
TGTGCCAGCAGCTTTTATGGGTACGAGCAGTACTTC
CASSFYGYEQYF
>TRBJ2-2|.|TRBV11-2|.
TGTGCCAGCAGCTTAAATGGCGGTTCGAACACCGGGGAGCTGTTTTTT
CASSLNGGSNTGELFF
>TRBJ1-2|.|TRBV5-1|.
TGCGCCAGCAGCCGGACGGTGGGGGCCGTCGACTATGGCTACACCTTC
CASSRTVGAVDYGYTF
>TRBJ2-1|.|TRBV19|.
TGTGCCAGTACCGCTGACCGGAGCTCCTACAATGAGCAGTTCTTC
CASTADRSSYNEQFF
>TRBJ2-1|.|TRBV2|.
TGTGCCAGCAAAAGAGAGGGGGATGAGCAGTTCTTC
CASKREGDEQFF